This is a list of T cell receptor beta chains from one sample in a study of cytomegalovirus exposure and HLA in healthy donors. The repertoire was sequenced with immunoSEQ multiplex PCR; TCRdb's copy has only in-frame clones and lacks some. The data show 90,000 to 120,000 clones, with approximately 84% seen just once and 2% to 2.5% held by the top ten. Source material: PBMCs. These TCRs come from a young man in good health and CMV-seronegative. Each CDR3 is given with its conserved first and last residue. D genes are given only for firm matches. A clone size is listed for some rows: how often the clone was seen (once, few, many), or a class if it is expanded.

TRBV6-1	TRBD1	TRBJ1-3	NA	CASKGQGITGNTIYF	TGTGCCAGCAAAGGACAGGGGATCACTGGAAACACCATATATTTT
TRBV6-4	TRBD1	TRBJ1-2	NA	CASSSAATGGGYTF	TGTGCCAGCAGTTCTGCCGCGACAGGGGGAGGCTACACCTTC
TRBV15	NA	TRBJ2-3	NA	CATSRDPGSLAQYF	TGTGCCACCAGCAGAGATCCGGGAAGCTTAGCGCAGTATTTT
TRBV6-5	TRBD1	TRBJ1-6	NA	CASSYSQGASPLHF	TGTGCCAGCAGTTACTCTCAGGGGGCATCACCCCTCCACTTT
TRBV28	TRBD1	TRBJ1-2	once	CASTAFRTGARGYGYTF	TGTGCCAGCACAGCTTTCCGGACAGGGGCTCGAGGCTATGGCTACACCTTC
TRBV7-8	NA	TRBJ2-7	once	CASSPRGPSYEQYF	TGTGCCAGCAGCCCGCGGGGGCCGAGCTACGAGCAGTACTTC
TRBV5-1	TRBD1	TRBJ1-5	NA	CASSPLPLDRANQPQHF	TGCGCCAGCAGCCCCCTCCCATTGGACAGGGCCAATCAGCCCCAGCATTTT
TRBV2	TRBD2	TRBJ2-3	NA	CATHPSGSLTDTQYF	TGTGCCACCCACCCCAGCGGGAGCCTCACAGATACGCAGTATTTT
TRBV7-2	TRBD2	TRBJ2-7	NA	CASSPPTSGRRYEQYF	TGTGCCAGCAGCCCTCCGACTAGCGGGAGACGCTACGAGCAGTACTTC
TRBV12-5	NA	TRBJ2-7	NA	CASGLVRFGGRDRYVDEQYF	TGTGCTAGTGGTTTGGTACGTTTTGGTGGTCGAGACAGGTACGTTGACGAGCAGTACTTC
TRBV6-6	TRBD2	TRBJ2-7	NA	CASSSWGTSGSYEQYF	TGTGCCAGCAGTTCCTGGGGGACTAGCGGCTCCTACGAGCAGTACTTC
TRBV2	NA	TRBJ1-5	once	CASSINSNQPQHF	TGTGCCAGCAGTATCAATAGCAATCAGCCCCAGCATTTT
TRBV6-6	NA	TRBJ2-1	few	CASSVYRVGTYNEQFF	TGTGCCAGCAGTGTCTACAGGGTGGGGACCTACAATGAGCAGTTCTTC
TRBV2	NA	TRBJ2-7	NA	CASGRQVSYEQYF	TGTGCCAGCGGCCGACAGGTCTCCTACGAGCAGTACTTC
TRBV29-1	TRBD1	TRBJ2-2	NA	CSEGDRGRDTGELFF	TGCAGCGAGGGGGACAGGGGTCGGGACACCGGGGAGCTGTTTTTT
TRBV7-7	NA	TRBJ2-5	NA	CASSLGAGNREAQYF	TGTGCTAGCAGCTTGGGGGCTGGGAATCGAGAGGCCCAGTACTTC
TRBV9	NA	TRBJ1-1	NA	CASSVAPRIGRATEAFF	TGTGCCAGCAGCGTAGCCCCTCGGATCGGGAGGGCCACTGAAGCTTTCTTT
TRBV6-4	NA	TRBJ1-1	NA	CASSPAANTEAFF	TGTGCCAGCAGTCCGGCGGCGAACACTGAAGCTTTCTTT
TRBV18	NA	TRBJ1-5	NA	CASSPWGLSNQPQHF	TGTGCCAGCTCACCATGGGGACTTAGCAATCAGCCCCAGCATTTT
TRBV15	NA	TRBJ1-4	NA	CAIRGTSNEKLFF	TGTGCCATCAGGGGCACCTCTAATGAAAAACTGTTTTTT
TRBV5-5	NA	TRBJ2-5	NA	CASSLQETQYF	TGTGCCAGCAGCCTACAAGAGACCCAGTACTTC
TRBV7-8	NA	TRBJ1-5	NA	CASSPGRSMVQPQHF	TGTGCCAGCAGCCCCGGGAGGTCCATGGTTCAGCCCCAGCATTTT
TRBV7-9	TRBD1	TRBJ1-2	NA	CASSLPELDRVYGYTF	TGTGCCAGCAGCTTACCCGAACTCGACAGGGTCTATGGCTACACCTTC
TRBV28	NA	TRBJ2-7	NA	CASSRGGSGGEQYF	TGTGCCAGCAGCCGGGGAGGTTCCGGGGGCGAGCAGTACTTC
TRBV9	TRBD2	TRBJ2-1	once	CASSVVRQGTSGAFF	TGTGCCAGCAGCGTAGTGAGACAGGGGACTAGCGGGGCGTTCTTC
TRBV25-1	NA	TRBJ2-1	NA	CASSTGPGSYNEQFF	TGTGCCAGCAGTACAGGGCCTGGCTCCTACAATGAGCAGTTCTTC
TRBV5-4	NA	TRBJ2-1	NA	CASSKAGLSYNEQFF	TGTGCCAGCAGCAAAGCGGGTCTGTCCTACAATGAGCAGTTCTTC
TRBV18	NA	TRBJ1-1	NA	CASSPRTASSEAFF	TGTGCCAGCTCACCTCGGACAGCCAGTTCTGAAGCTTTCTTT
TRBV5-1	TRBD2	TRBJ2-1	NA	CASRPDRFRSGSSYNEQFF	TGCGCCAGCAGGCCGGACAGGTTCCGTAGCGGGAGCTCCTACAATGAGCAGTTCTTC
TRBV29-1	NA	TRBJ2-5	NA	CSVGGSAGQKETQYF	TGCAGCGTTGGGGGCTCGGCGGGGCAGAAAGAGACCCAGTACTTC
TRBV30	NA	TRBJ2-7	NA	CAWSAMSYEQYF	TGTGCCTGGAGTGCTATGTCCTACGAGCAGTACTTC
TRBV4-1	NA	TRBJ2-3	NA	CASSPPQGTQYF	TGCGCCAGCAGCCCTCCCCAGGGGACGCAGTATTTT
TRBV15	NA	TRBJ1-1	NA	CATSRDNSNTEAFF	TGTGCCACCAGCAGAGATAACAGCAACACTGAAGCTTTCTTT
TRBV11-3	NA	TRBJ1-1	NA	CASSVRGGTEAFF	TGTGCCAGTTCGGTACGAGGGGGAACTGAAGCTTTCTTT
TRBV19	TRBD1	TRBJ1-2	NA	CASSFRRDSYGYTF	TGTGCCAGTAGTTTCCGCCGGGACAGCTATGGCTACACCTTC
TRBV6-1	NA	TRBJ2-7	NA	CASNQGISYEQYF	TGTGCCAGCAATCAGGGGATATCCTACGAGCAGTACTTC
TRBV30	TRBD2	TRBJ2-1	once	CAWSALADFYNEQFF	TGTGCCTGGAGTGCACTAGCGGATTTTTACAATGAGCAGTTCTTC
TRBV10-1	TRBD1	TRBJ2-1	NA	CASGQGAGNEQFF	TGCGCCAGTGGACAGGGGGCCGGGAATGAGCAGTTCTTC
TRBV6-5	NA	TRBJ1-5	NA	CASSPGMGHNQPQHF	TGTGCCAGCAGCCCGGGGATGGGCCACAATCAGCCCCAGCATTTT
TRBV6-5	NA	TRBJ2-7	NA	CASASGGLYEQYF	TGTGCCAGCGCTTCAGGAGGGCTCTACGAGCAGTACTTC
TRBV5-1	TRBD2	TRBJ2-1	once	CASSYTSGGGYNEQFF	TGCGCCAGCAGCTACACTAGCGGGGGGGGCTACAATGAGCAGTTCTTC
TRBV2	NA	TRBJ2-5	NA	CASSEGVMTGGTQYF	TGTGCCAGCAGTGAAGGGGTTATGACCGGCGGAACCCAGTACTTC
TRBV18	TRBD2	TRBJ2-5	NA	CASSPKGTSVRTQYF	TGTGCCAGCTCACCTAAGGGGACTAGCGTCAGGACCCAGTACTTC
TRBV30	NA	TRBJ1-2	NA	CAWSSDGPRSGYTF	TGTGCCTGGAGTTCTGACGGCCCGAGGTCTGGCTACACCTTC
TRBV5-1	NA	TRBJ2-7	NA	CASSPRTQGPYEQYF	TGCGCCAGCAGCCCCCGGACACAAGGACCCTACGAGCAGTACTTC
TRBV5-6	NA	TRBJ2-7	NA	CASSFCLGSRCYEQYF	TGTGCCAGCAGCTTTTGTCTGGGGAGCCGATGTTACGAGCAGTACTTC
TRBV5-1	TRBD2	TRBJ2-7	NA	CASRSSGRALGEQYF	TGCGCCAGCAGATCTAGCGGGAGGGCCCTGGGAGAGCAGTACTTC
TRBV19	TRBD1	TRBJ2-7	NA	CASSGQGTYEQYF	TGTGCCAGTAGCGGACAGGGAACCTACGAGCAGTACTTC
TRBV5-8	TRBD2	TRBJ2-1	NA	CASSLGAGIYNEQFF	TGTGCCAGCAGCTTAGGAGCGGGGATCTACAATGAGCAGTTCTTC
TRBV30	NA	TRBJ1-1	NA	CAWRRGAEAFF	TGTGCCTGGAGGCGGGGTGCTGAAGCTTTCTTT
TRBV9	NA	TRBJ2-3	NA	CASSPPGGVRTDTQYF	TGTGCCAGCAGCCCCCCGGGCGGGGTACGCACAGATACGCAGTATTTT
TRBV29-1	NA	TRBJ2-7	NA	CSVVGRGVVKYEQYF	TGCAGCGTTGTAGGCAGGGGAGTGGTTAAGTACGAGCAGTACTTC
TRBV5-1	TRBD1	TRBJ1-1	NA	CASSVGQGTTEAFF	TGCGCCAGCAGCGTAGGACAGGGGACCACTGAAGCTTTCTTT
TRBV4-1	TRBD1	TRBJ2-7	NA	CASSHPGQGSSYEQYF	TGCGCCAGCAGCCACCCGGGACAGGGGTCCTCCTACGAGCAGTACTTC
TRBV28	TRBD1	TRBJ1-4	NA	CASSLGQATGSEKLFF	TGTGCCAGCAGTCTCGGACAGGCCACGGGGAGTGAAAAACTGTTTTTT
TRBV11-2	NA	TRBJ1-1	few	CASSVQGTEAFF	TGTGCCAGCAGCGTACAGGGCACTGAAGCTTTCTTT
TRBV27	TRBD1	TRBJ1-2	NA	CASSLRGYGYTF	TGTGCCAGCAGTCTCAGGGGGTATGGCTACACCTTC
TRBV7-2	TRBD1	TRBJ2-5	NA	CASSSRAGTGGSQYF	TGTGCCAGCAGCTCCCGGGCGGGGACAGGGGGCTCCCAGTACTTC
TRBV11-2	TRBD1	TRBJ1-5	once	CASSRTGDSQPQHF	TGTGCCAGCAGCCGGACAGGGGATAGCCAGCCCCAGCATTTT